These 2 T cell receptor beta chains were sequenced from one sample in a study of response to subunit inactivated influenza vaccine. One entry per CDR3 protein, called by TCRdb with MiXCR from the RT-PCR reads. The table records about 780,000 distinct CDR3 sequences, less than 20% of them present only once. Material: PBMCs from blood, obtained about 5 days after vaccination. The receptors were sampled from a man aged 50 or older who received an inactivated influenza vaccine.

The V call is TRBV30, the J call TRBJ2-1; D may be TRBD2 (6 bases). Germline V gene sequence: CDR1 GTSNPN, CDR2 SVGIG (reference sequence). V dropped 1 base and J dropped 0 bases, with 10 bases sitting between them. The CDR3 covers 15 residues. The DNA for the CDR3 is TGTGCCTGGAGTGCGGGGGATAGCTCCTACAATGAGCAGTTCTTC. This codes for CAWSAGDSSYNEQFF.

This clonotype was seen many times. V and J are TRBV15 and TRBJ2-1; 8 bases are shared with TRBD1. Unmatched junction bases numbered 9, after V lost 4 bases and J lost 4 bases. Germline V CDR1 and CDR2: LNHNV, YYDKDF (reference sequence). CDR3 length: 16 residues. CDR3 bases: TGTGCCACCAGCAACCGCCGGGACAGGTATTACAATGAGCAGTTCTTC. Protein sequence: CATSNRRDRYYNEQFF.